Each of the 32 T cell receptor beta chains below was sequenced from the same sample in a study of blood T cell repertoires in COVID-19. Sequencing used immunoSEQ multiplex PCR; TCRdb keeps in-frame clones, though not all of them. The sample contains 150,000 to 200,000 clones, 86% of which appear only once. The sequenced sample was peripheral blood. These receptors were obtained from a woman aged 60-75 years with COVID-19, enrolled during active disease.

The chain couples TRBV6-6 to TRBJ2-7; possible D gene TRBD2, 6 bases. The ends were cut back, 7 bases at V and 6 bases at J, with 19 bases in the middle. Looked up from germline, CDR1 is MNHNY and CDR2 is SVGAGI (reference sequence). CDR3 length equals 14 residues. CDR3 protein: CASTRAGQAGEQYF. The CDR3 DNA follows: TGTGCCAGCACCCGGGCGGGGCAAGCTGGCGAGCAGTACTTC.

The count of this clone is one. The J gene is TRBJ1-1, the V gene TRBV6-2 or TRBV6-3; 7 bases line up with TRBD1. This CDR3 is 14 amino acids long. The germline V gene encodes CDR1 MNHEY and CDR2 SVGEGT. The junction had 7 bases not matched to a gene; V was cut back by 5 bases and J by 4 bases. For the CDR3, the DNA is TGTGCCAGCAGTACAGGACAGGTCTCCACTGAAGCTTTCTTT. It translates to CASSTGQVSTEAFF.

This clone has a single count. This chain uses TRBV4-2 with TRBJ2-1; 9 nucleotides agree with TRBD1. The length of the CDR3 is 16 residues. In germline, CDR1 is LGHNA, CDR2 YNFKEQ. Trimming removed 5 bases from V and 4 bases from J; junction bases left unmatched: 9. The CDR3 loop reads CASSSNPGQGYNEQFF. CDR3 sequence (DNA): TGTGCCAGCAGCAGCAACCCGGGACAGGGATACAATGAGCAGTTCTTC.

The V call is TRBV7-9, the J call TRBJ1-2, with a weak D call TRBD1 (5 bases). CDR3 length: 15 amino acids. V shed 1 base and J shed 5 bases, with 14 bases lying between them. CDR1 and CDR2 (germline): SEHNR, FQNEAQ (reference sequence). CDR3: CASSLERGGSYGYTF. CDR3 sequence (DNA): TGTGCCAGCAGCTTAGAAAGGGGCGGCTCGTATGGCTACACCTTC.

V usage is TRBV27 and J usage is TRBJ2-1, with TRBD2 matching 10 bases. V was pared by 6 bases and J by 4 bases, with 12 bases of the junction left unmatched. The length of the CDR3 is 17 residues. CDR1 MNHEY and CDR2 SMNVEV come from the germline V gene (reference sequence). The CDR3 is CASSSGTSVGNYNEQFF. As DNA, the CDR3 is TGTGCCAGCAGCTCCGGGACTAGCGTCGGAAATTACAATGAGCAGTTCTTC.

This chain connects TRBV18 to TRBJ1-1; 9 bases are shared with TRBD1. The CDR3 runs to 13 residues. Germline V gene lookup returns CDR1 KGHSH and CDR2 LQKENI. V lost 6 bases and J lost 5; bases outside the gene matches: 4. For the CDR3, the DNA is TGTGCCAGCTCGAGACAGGGGGAAACTGAAGCTTTCTTT. Protein: CASSRQGETEAFF.

The chain recombines TRBV12-5 with TRBJ2-2; no reliable D call. Between the trimmed V and J ends, which lost 2 bases and 6 bases, there was a span of 4 bases. CDR1 LGHNT and CDR2 FRNRAP come from the germline V gene. This CDR3 has 12 residues. CDR3 amino acids: CASGLIAGELFF. In DNA form, the CDR3 reads TGTGCTAGTGGTTTGATAGCCGGGGAGCTGTTTTTT.

The genes are TRBV11-3 and TRBJ1-3; D uncertain. The CDR3 is made up of 16 amino acids. Germline lookup yields CDR1 SGHNT and CDR2 YENEEA. The V end lost 2 bases, the J end lost 3 bases, and 14 bases lay between the germline ends. The CDR3 DNA is TGTGCCAGCAGCTTATTGGGAGAACTCCTTGGAAACACCATATATTTT. It is translated as CASSLLGELLGNTIYF.

The chain employs TRBV25-1 and TRBJ1-6, with a possible D match to TRBD1 (6 bases). The CDR3 is made up of 14 amino acids. Germline CDR1 and CDR2: MGHDK and SYGVNS. Trimming shortened V by 4 bases and J by 5 bases, and 9 bases separated the two germline ends. This chain's CDR3 is CASSAGTNNSPLHF. The CDR3 DNA reads as TGTGCCAGCAGTGCCGGGACAAATAATTCACCCCTCCACTTT.

This chain uses TRBV6-2 or TRBV6-3 with TRBJ2-7; D is perhaps TRBD2 (6 bases). This CDR3 spans 12 amino acids. CDR1 is MNHEY and CDR2 is SVGEGT in the germline V gene. V was clipped by 1 base and J by 5 bases, with 6 bases between them. Here the CDR3 reads CASSYWGDEQYF. CDR3 coding DNA: TGTGCCAGCAGTTACTGGGGGGACGAGCAGTACTTC.

This clone was observed a single time. This chain uses TRBV30 with TRBJ1-6; the match to TRBD1 covers 7 bases. Germline CDR1 GTSNPN, CDR2 SVGIG (reference sequence). The CDR3 runs to 15 residues. V shed 4 bases and J 8 bases; nucleotides not matched to a gene: 11. The CDR3 reads CAWTGTDAGDSPLHF. The CDR3 DNA reads as TGTGCCTGGACCGGGACAGATGCCGGGGATTCACCCCTCCACTTT.

The chain uses TRBV30 and TRBJ2-1; D is uncertain. Deletions cut 8 bases from V and 3 bases from J, with 29 bases between. Germline V lookup: CDR1 GTSNPN, CDR2 SVGIG (reference sequence). This CDR3 is built from 18 residues. The CDR3: CALWVTLQGEMDYNEQFF. CDR3 coding DNA: TGTGCCCTTTGGGTAACTTTACAAGGAGAGATGGACTACAATGAGCAGTTCTTC.

The rearrangement joins TRBV28 to TRBJ1-1; D remains unclear. CDR1 is MDHEN, CDR2 SYDVKM, per germline. The CDR3 runs to 15 residues. With 3 bases removed from V and 1 base from J, the gap between germline ends came to 12 bases. The CDR3 loop is CASSFWGGKNTEAFF. In DNA form, the CDR3 reads TGTGCCAGCAGTTTTTGGGGAGGGAAGAACACTGAAGCTTTCTTT.

The chain carries TRBV7-9 and TRBJ2-1; D is uncertain. V was pared by 0 bases and J by 7 bases, with 10 bases between. CDR1 and CDR2 from the germline V gene are SEHNR and FQNEAQ (reference sequence). The CDR3 length is 14 residues. This CDR3 reads CASSLAAIINEQFF. DNA of the CDR3: TGTGCCAGCAGCTTAGCTGCTATAATAAATGAGCAGTTCTTC.

V and J are TRBV4-3 and TRBJ1-5, with TRBD1 as a possible D gene (6 bases). Trimming removed 0 bases from V and 7 bases from J, with 13 bases in between. Germline CDR1 LGHNA, CDR2 YSLEER. CDR3 length: 15 residues. The CDR3 sequence: CASSQDRGGRQPQHF. The DNA for the CDR3 is TGCGCCAGCAGCCAAGATCGGGGGGGCCGGCAGCCCCAGCATTTT.

The gene calls are TRBV11-2 and TRBJ1-4; a possible D gene is TRBD1 (6 bases). The CDR3 runs to 15 residues. CDR1 is SGHAT, CDR2 FQNNGV, per germline. Trimming left V 5 bases short and J 4 bases short, with 14 bases between. The CDR3 protein is CASSPQGSGNEKLFF. The CDR3 bases are TGTGCCAGCAGCCCCCAGGGGTCGGGTAATGAAAAACTGTTTTTT.

This clone came up once. V is TRBV11-2 and J is TRBJ1-2, with D unclear. The V end was cut by 0 bases, the J end by 4 bases, with 15 bases between. Per the germline V gene, CDR1 is SGHAT and CDR2 is FQNNGV. The CDR3 contains 16 residues. For the CDR3, the DNA is TGTGCCAGCAGCTTAGAATCCGGACTGAAAGCCTATGGCTACACCTTC. Translation gives CASSLESGLKAYGYTF.

V usage is TRBV9 and J usage is TRBJ1-1; possible D gene TRBD1, 5 bases. CDR3 size: 16 residues. Germline CDR1 and CDR2: SGDLS and YYNGEE. With 5 bases removed from V and 0 bases from J, the gap between germline ends came to 17 bases. This CDR3 is CASSPVAGRLNTEAFF. CDR3 nucleotide sequence: TGTGCCAGCAGTCCCGTGGCGGGACGTTTGAACACTGAAGCTTTCTTT. The variable domain in full, with the rest retrieved from reference TRBV9 and TRBJ1-1, is DSGVTQTPKHLITATGQRVTLRCSPRSGDLSVYWYQQSLDQGLQFLIQYYNGEERAKGNILERFSAQQFPDLHSELNLSSLELGDSALYFCASSPVAGRLNTEAFFGQGTRLTVV.

About this clone itself: One end of the junction is discordant with germline, which a read error may explain. V is TRBV4-1 and J is TRBJ2-1; 7 bases are a match to TRBD1. The CDR3 sequence is 17 residues long. The germline gives CDR1 MGHRA, CDR2 YSYEKL. CDR3: CASSQDPTGPQYNEQLF. The DNA of the CDR3 is TGCGCCAGCAGCCAAGATCCGACAGGGCCCCAATACAATGAGCAGCTCTTC.

The V and J genes are TRBV30 and TRBJ1-1; TRBD1 matches 9 bases. The CDR3 is 15 amino acids. The V gene's germline CDR1 is GTSNPN and CDR2 SVGIG (reference sequence). V dropped 2 bases and J dropped 5; count of bases not matched to a gene: 9. The CDR3 loop is CAWSSRDRVRTEAFF. CDR3 coding DNA: TGTGCCTGGAGTAGCCGGGACAGGGTGAGAACTGAAGCTTTCTTT.

V usage is TRBV27 and J usage is TRBJ2-7, with 13 nucleotides matching TRBD2. V was pared by 2 bases and J by 7 bases, with 5 bases of the junction left unmatched. The CDR3 has 15 residues. The V gene's germline CDR1 is MNHEY and CDR2 SMNVEV (reference sequence). This CDR3 is CASSLGTSGMGEQYF. CDR3 nucleotides: TGTGCCAGCAGTTTAGGGACTAGCGGGATGGGGGAGCAGTACTTC.

The count of this clone is one. The genes are TRBV19 and TRBJ2-5; 7 positions match TRBD1. Germline lookup yields CDR1 LNHDA and CDR2 SQIVND (reference sequence). The length of the CDR3 is 14 residues. The J segment lost 1 base and the V segment lost 4 bases, leaving 3 bases of the junction unmatched. The CDR3 nucleotides are TGTGCCAGTAGTAGAGACAGGGTCCAAGAGACCCAGTACTTC. This codes for CASSRDRVQETQYF.

The gene calls are TRBV27 and TRBJ1-5, with a tentative D call TRBD1 (5 bases). Looked up from germline, CDR1 is MNHEY and CDR2 is SMNVEV (reference sequence). Trimming shortened V by 6 bases and J by 0 bases, and 18 bases separated the two germline ends. This CDR3 comprises 17 residues. Here the CDR3 reads CASRAYSTGFSNQPQHF. The DNA for the CDR3 is TGTGCCAGCAGAGCCTATTCAACAGGTTTTAGCAATCAGCCCCAGCATTTT.

This chain connects TRBV11-3 to TRBJ1-6, with D unresolved. The CDR3 runs 16 residues. The germline gives CDR1 SGHNT, CDR2 YENEEA. With 1 base removed from V and 0 bases from J, the gap between germline ends came to 7 bases. CDR3 amino acids: CASSLGCSSYNSPLHF. In nucleotides, the CDR3 is TGTGCCAGCAGCTTAGGGTGTAGCTCCTATAATTCACCCCTCCACTTT.

The chain uses TRBV4-3 and TRBJ2-1; 7 bases agree with TRBD2. The CDR3 spans 17 residues. J was trimmed by 1 base and V by 3 bases; bases with no gene match: 9. From germline, CDR1 is LGHNA and CDR2 YSLEER. CDR3: CASSQARLAASYNEQFF. In DNA form, the CDR3 reads TGCGCCAGCAGCCAGGCACGACTAGCAGCTTCCTACAATGAGCAGTTCTTC.

The V call is TRBV3-1 (or the pseudogene TRBV3-2), the J call TRBJ2-3, with 11 bases that match TRBD2. CDR1 and CDR2 from the germline V gene are LGHDT and YNNKEL (reference sequence). This CDR3 has 17 residues. Trimming took 0 bases from V and 4 from J; bases not matched to a gene: 6. The CDR3 nucleotides are TGTGCCAGCAGCCAAGATGGGGGGACTAGCGGTTCAGATACGCAGTATTTT. It codes for CASSQDGGTSGSDTQYF.

The V call is TRBV7-9, the J call TRBJ1-2; 7 bases line up with TRBD1. The V gene's germline CDR1 is SEHNR and CDR2 FQNEAQ (reference sequence). This CDR3 region has 16 residues. V shed 1 base and J 3 bases; nucleotides not matched to a gene: 8. The CDR3 reads CASSLVGTVVDYGYTF. In DNA, the CDR3 is TGTGCCAGCAGCTTAGTGGGGACAGTAGTAGACTATGGCTACACCTTC.

The chain joins TRBV5-8 to TRBJ1-4; 7 nucleotides agree with TRBD1. The CDR3 covers 14 residues. The germline gives CDR1 SGHTS, CDR2 YDEGEE. The junction had 6 bases not matched to a gene; V was cut back by 3 bases and J by 7 bases. CDR3 bases: TGTGCCAGCAGCTGGGGACAGATTGCTGAAAAACTGTTTTTT. It specifies CASSWGQIAEKLFF. The complete variable domain, with remaining parts taken from reference TRBV5-8 and TRBJ1-4, reads EAGVTQSPTHLIKTRGQQATLRCSPISGHTSVYWYQQALGLGLQFLLWYDEGEERNRGNFPPRFSGRQFPNYSSELNVNALELEDSALYLCASSWGQIAEKLFFGSGTQLSVL.

This clone was seen at least ten times. The chain joins TRBV24-1 to TRBJ1-1, with a tentative D call TRBD1 (6 bases). CDR1 is KGHDR, CDR2 SFDVKD, per germline. The CDR3 covers 16 residues. V lost 3 bases and J lost 4, with 17 bases in between. CDR3 coding DNA: TGTGCCACCAGTGATGCCGGGACACCCCGGGGCACTGAAGCTTTCTTT. Amino acids: CATSDAGTPRGTEAFF.

The CDR3 region is CASSESRAYEQYF. The CDR3, as DNA: TGCGCCAGCAGTGAGTCCAGGGCGTACGAGCAGTACTTC. The gene calls are TRBV10-1 and TRBJ2-7, with D possibly matching TRBD1 (5 bases). The CDR3 length is 13 residues. Trimming took 0 bases from V and 4 from J, leaving 7 bases between them. The V gene's germline CDR1 is WNHNN and CDR2 SYGVQD (reference sequence).

This chain joins TRBV4-1 and TRBJ2-7, with D perhaps matching TRBD2 (6 bases). V lost 5 bases, J lost 3 bases, and 11 bases lay in between. CDR3 length: 13 residues. The V gene's germline CDR1 is MGHRA and CDR2 YSYEKL. CDR3 coding DNA: TGCGCCAGCAGCTCCGGGACTTACTACGAGCAGTACTTC. This encodes CASSSGTYYEQYF.

The chain couples TRBV30 to TRBJ2-5, with D possibly matching TRBD1 (5 bases). The ends were cut back, 0 bases at V and 3 bases at J, with 5 bases in the middle. CDR1 and CDR2 from the germline V gene are GTSNPN and SVGIG (reference sequence). The CDR3 totals 12 residues. CDR3 DNA sequence: TGTGCCTGGAGTGTACAGGAAGAGACCCAGTACTTC. This translates into CAWSVQEETQYF.